Given below is one T cell receptor (beta chain) in context. The sample is drawn from a study of technical replicates of blood from a few donors. Assay: immunoSEQ multiplex PCR; the TCRdb copy retains only in-frame clones and omits some. Here the sample spans 65,000 to 85,000 clones, about nine tenths being singletons. Per germline, CDR1 SNHLY and CDR2 FYNNEI. Trimming took off 1 base at V and 0 bases at J, with 7 bases between the two ends. There are 14 residues in the CDR3. This clonotype was obtained from a human donor in good health. Sequenced: T cells isolated from PBMCs. The chain uses TRBV2 and TRBJ2-7, with a possible D match to TRBD2 (5 bases). The CDR3 reads CASSEEGLSYEQYF. The DNA for the CDR3 is TGTGCCAGCAGTGAAGAAGGACTCTCCTACGAGCAGTACTTC.